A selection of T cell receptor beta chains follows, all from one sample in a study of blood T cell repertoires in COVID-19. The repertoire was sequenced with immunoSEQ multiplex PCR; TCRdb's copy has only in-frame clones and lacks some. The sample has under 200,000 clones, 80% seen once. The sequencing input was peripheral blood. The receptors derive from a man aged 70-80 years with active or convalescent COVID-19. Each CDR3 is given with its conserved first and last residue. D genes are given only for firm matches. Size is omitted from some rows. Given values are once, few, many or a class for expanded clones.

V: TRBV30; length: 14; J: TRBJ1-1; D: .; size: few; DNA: TGTGCCTGGAGTGTACAGGGTGTGGGCACTGAAGCTTTCTTT; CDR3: CAWSVQGVGTEAFF
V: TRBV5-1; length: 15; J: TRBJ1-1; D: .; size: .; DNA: TGCGCCAGCAGCTTGTCCCCCGGCGGGAACACTGAAGCTTTCTTT; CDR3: CASSLSPGGNTEAFF
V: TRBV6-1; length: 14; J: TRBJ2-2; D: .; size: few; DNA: TGTGCCAGCAGTGATCCGGGTAACACCGGGGAGCTGTTTTTT; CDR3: CASSDPGNTGELFF
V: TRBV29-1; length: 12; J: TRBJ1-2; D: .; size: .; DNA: TGCAGCTATGACAGGAATGACGCTGGCTACACCTTC; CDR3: CSYDRNDAGYTF
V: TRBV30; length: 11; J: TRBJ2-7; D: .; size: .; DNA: TGTGCCTGGAGTTACCAGGACGAGCAGTACTTC; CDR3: CAWSYQDEQYF
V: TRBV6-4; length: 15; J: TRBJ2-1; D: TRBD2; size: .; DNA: TGTGCCAGCAGTGTTCTAGCGGGAGAGCGTGGTGAGCAGTTCTTC; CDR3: CASSVLAGERGEQFF
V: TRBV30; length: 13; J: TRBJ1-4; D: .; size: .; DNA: TGTGCCTGGAGCGGAGCAACTAATGAAAAACTGTTTTTT; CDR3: CAWSGATNEKLFF
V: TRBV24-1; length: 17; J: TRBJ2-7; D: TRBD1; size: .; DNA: TGTGCCACCAGTGAACACCCGACAGGGGGCGGGTCCTACGAGCAGTACTTC; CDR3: CATSEHPTGGGSYEQYF
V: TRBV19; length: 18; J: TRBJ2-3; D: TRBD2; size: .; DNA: TGTGCCAGTAGAAAACTAGCGGGGCGTCTGAAGGGCACAGATACGCAGTATTTT; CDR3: CASRKLAGRLKGTDTQYF
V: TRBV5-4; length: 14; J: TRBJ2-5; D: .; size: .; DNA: TGTGCCAGCAGCTTGAATCTCGTCCAAGAGACCCAGTACTTC; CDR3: CASSLNLVQETQYF
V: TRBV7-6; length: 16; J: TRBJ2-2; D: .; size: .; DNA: TGTGCCAGCAGCTTAGGGGTAGCCGCCAACACCGGGGAGCTGTTTTTT; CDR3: CASSLGVAANTGELFF
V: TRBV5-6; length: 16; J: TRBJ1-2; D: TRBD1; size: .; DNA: TGTGCCAGCAGCTTAGGGACAGGGCTGAGTTACTATGGCTACACCTTC; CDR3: CASSLGTGLSYYGYTF
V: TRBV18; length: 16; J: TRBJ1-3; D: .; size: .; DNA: TGTGCCAGCTCACCAAGCGTCGGGGGGTCAGGAAACACCATATATTTT; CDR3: CASSPSVGGSGNTIYF
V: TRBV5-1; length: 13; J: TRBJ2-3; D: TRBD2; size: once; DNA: TGCGCCAGCAGACTCGACCCTAGCGGGAGAGAGTATTTT; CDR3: CASRLDPSGREYF
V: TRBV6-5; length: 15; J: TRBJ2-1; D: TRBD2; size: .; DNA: TGTGCCAGCAGCCTTAGCGGGAGGTACTACAATGAGCAGTTCTTC; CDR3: CASSLSGRYYNEQFF
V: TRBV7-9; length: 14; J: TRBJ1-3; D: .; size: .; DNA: TGTGCCAGCAGCTTAAATCGGGCTGGAAACACCATATATTTT; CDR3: CASSLNRAGNTIYF
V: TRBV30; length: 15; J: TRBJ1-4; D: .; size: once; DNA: TGTGCCTGGAGGGATATCAGGCGCACTAATGAAAAACTGTTTTTT; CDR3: CAWRDIRRTNEKLFF
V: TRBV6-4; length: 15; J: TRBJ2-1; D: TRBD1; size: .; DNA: TGTGCCAGCAGTGTAGGGGGCGCACGCTACAATGAGCAGTTCTTC; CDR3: CASSVGGARYNEQFF
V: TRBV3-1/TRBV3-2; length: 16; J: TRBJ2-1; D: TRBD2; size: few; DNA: TGTGCCAGCAGCCAAGAACCCCCGGGACTAGCGGGAGAGCAGTTCTTC; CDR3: CASSQEPPGLAGEQFF
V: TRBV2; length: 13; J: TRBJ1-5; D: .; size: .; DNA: TGTGCCAGTACCGGGACACCCAATCAGCCCCAGCATTTT; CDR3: CASTGTPNQPQHF
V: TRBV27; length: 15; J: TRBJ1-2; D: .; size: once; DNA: TGTGCCAGCAGTTCAGCCCAGACAGGCAACTATGGCTACACCTTC; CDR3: CASSSAQTGNYGYTF
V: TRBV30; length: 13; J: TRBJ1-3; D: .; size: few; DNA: TGTGCCTCCTCCCCTACCTCTGGAAACACCATATATTTT; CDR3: CASSPTSGNTIYF
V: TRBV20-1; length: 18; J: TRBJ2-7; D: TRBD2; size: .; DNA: TGCAGTGCTAGTGACCCCGGGACTAGCGGGGGCACGTCCTACGAGCAGTACTTC; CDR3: CSASDPGTSGGTSYEQYF
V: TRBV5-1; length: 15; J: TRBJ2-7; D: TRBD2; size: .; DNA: TGCGCCAGCAGCTTCACGGGAGGTCCCACCTACGAGCAGTACTTC; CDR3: CASSFTGGPTYEQYF
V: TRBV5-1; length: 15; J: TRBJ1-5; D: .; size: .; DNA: TGCGCCAGCAGCTTGGCCGGAGGGGCAGATCAGCCCCAGCATTTT; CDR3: CASSLAGGADQPQHF
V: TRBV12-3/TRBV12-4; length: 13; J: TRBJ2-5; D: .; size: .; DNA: TGTGCCAGCAGTTTATCCCCTCAAGAGACCCAGTACTTC; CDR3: CASSLSPQETQYF
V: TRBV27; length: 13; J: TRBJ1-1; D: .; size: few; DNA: TGTGCCAGCAGTCCCGCCCCCCATACGAGAGCTTTCTTT; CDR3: CASSPAPHTRAFF
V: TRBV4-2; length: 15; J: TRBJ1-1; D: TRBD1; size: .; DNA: TGTGCCAGCAGCCAAGAGACAGGGGGCGGAACTGAAGCTTTCTTT; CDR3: CASSQETGGGTEAFF
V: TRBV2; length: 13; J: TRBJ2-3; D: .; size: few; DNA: TGTGCCAGCAGTGAAGTAGCGGAAGATACGCAGTATTTT; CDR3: CASSEVAEDTQYF
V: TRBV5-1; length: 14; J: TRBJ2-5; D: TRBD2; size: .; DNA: TGCGCCAGCAGCTTCGGGGGGAGCGAAGAGACCCAGTACTTC; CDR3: CASSFGGSEETQYF
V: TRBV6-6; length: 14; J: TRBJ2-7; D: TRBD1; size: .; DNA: TGTGCCAGCAGCCTACGGACAGGGAACTACGAGCAGTACTTC; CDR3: CASSLRTGNYEQYF
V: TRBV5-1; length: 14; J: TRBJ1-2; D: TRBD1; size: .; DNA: TGCGCCAGCAGGGTGGGACAGGGAGACTATGGCTACACCTTC; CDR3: CASRVGQGDYGYTF
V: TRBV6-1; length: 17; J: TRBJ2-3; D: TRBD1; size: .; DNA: TGTGCCAGCAGTGATACTCAGGGGGTCCCAGGGGCAGATACGCAGTATTTT; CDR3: CASSDTQGVPGADTQYF
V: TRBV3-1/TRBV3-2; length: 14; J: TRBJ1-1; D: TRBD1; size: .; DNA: TGTGCCAGCAGCCCTACAGGGGGTGGCACTGAAGCTTTCTTT; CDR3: CASSPTGGGTEAFF
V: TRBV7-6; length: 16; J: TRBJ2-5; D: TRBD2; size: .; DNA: TGTGCCAGCAGCTTAAGCGCGGGGGGCTCCCAAGAGACCCAGTACTTC; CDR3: CASSLSAGGSQETQYF
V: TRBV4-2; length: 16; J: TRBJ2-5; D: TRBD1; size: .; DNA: TGTGCCAGCAGCCCAAGTGGACCACAGGGGTTAGAGACCCAGTACTTC; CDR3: CASSPSGPQGLETQYF
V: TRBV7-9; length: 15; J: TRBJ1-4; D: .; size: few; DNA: TGTGCCAGCAGCCCATCGTCCCGCACCGGTGAAAAACTGTTTTTT; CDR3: CASSPSSRTGEKLFF
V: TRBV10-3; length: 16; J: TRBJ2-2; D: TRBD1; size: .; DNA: TGTGCCATCAGTACCGGGACAGGGGTATCCACCGGGGAGCTGTTTTTT; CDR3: CAISTGTGVSTGELFF
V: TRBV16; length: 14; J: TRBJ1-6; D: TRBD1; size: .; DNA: TGTGCCAGCAGCCACACTACAGGGGAATCACCCCTCCACTTT; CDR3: CASSHTTGESPLHF
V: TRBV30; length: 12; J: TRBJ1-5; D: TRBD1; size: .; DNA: TGTGCCTTTAACAGGGGGGAACAGCCCCAGCATTTT; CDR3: CAFNRGEQPQHF